The present entry profiles one TCR beta chain with its context. The sample is drawn from a study of response to subunit inactivated influenza vaccine. TCRdb redid the calling of the RT-PCR reads with MiXCR, one entry per CDR3 protein. Here the sample spans 400,000 to 550,000 distinct CDR3 sequences, about 25% being singletons. The CDR3 runs to 14 residues. The V gene lost 3 bases and the J gene lost 4 bases, with 12 bases spanning the gap. Germline V lookup: CDR1 SEHNR, CDR2 FQNEAQ (reference sequence). The sequencing here drew on CD4+ T cells sorted from PBMCs, taken around 5 days after vaccination. V is TRBV7-9 and J is TRBJ2-5; D uncertain. The receptor was isolated from a man in his forties or fifties who received an inactivated influenza vaccine. CDR3 sequence (DNA): TGTGCCAGCAGCTTCCCTTCTTTGTTAGAGACCCAGTACTTC. This sequence encodes CASSFPSLLETQYF.